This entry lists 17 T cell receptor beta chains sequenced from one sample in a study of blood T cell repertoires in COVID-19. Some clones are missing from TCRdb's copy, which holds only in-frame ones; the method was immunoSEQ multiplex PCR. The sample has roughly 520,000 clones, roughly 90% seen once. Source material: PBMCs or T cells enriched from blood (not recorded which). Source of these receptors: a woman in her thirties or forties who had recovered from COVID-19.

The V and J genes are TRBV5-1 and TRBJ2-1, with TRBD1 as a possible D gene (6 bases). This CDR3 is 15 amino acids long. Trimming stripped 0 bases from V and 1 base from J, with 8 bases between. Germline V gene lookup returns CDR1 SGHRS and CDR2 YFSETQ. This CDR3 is CASSLDRVSYNEQFF. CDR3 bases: TGCGCCAGCAGCTTGGACAGGGTGTCCTACAATGAGCAGTTCTTC.

CDR3 sequence reads: CASSVSLGATNEKLFF. The DNA of the CDR3 is TGTGCCAGCAGCGTAAGTTTAGGAGCAACTAATGAAAAACTGTTTTTT. The genes are TRBV9 and TRBJ1-4, with D unresolved. There are 16 residues in the CDR3. Germline lookup yields CDR1 SGDLS and CDR2 YYNGEE. Trimming cost V 1 base and J 0 bases, with 10 bases left between them.

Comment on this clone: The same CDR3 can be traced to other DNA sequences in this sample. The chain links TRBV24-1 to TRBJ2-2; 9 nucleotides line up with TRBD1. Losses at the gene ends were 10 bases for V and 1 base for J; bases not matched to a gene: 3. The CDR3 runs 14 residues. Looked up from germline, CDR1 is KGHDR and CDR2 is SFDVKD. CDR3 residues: CATRDRENTGELFF. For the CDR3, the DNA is TGTGCCACTCGGGACAGGGAGAACACCGGGGAGCTGTTTTTT.

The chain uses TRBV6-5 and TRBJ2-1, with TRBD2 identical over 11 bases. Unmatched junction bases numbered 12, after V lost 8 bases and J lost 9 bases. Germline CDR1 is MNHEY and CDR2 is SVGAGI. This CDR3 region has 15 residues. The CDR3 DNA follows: TGTGCCAGCCTTCCTACTAGCGGGAGCCGCGGTGAGCAGTTCTTC. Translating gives CASLPTSGSRGEQFF.

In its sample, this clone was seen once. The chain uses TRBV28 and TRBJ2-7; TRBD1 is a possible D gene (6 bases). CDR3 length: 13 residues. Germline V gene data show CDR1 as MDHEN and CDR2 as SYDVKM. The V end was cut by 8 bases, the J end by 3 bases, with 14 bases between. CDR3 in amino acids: CASSSGHIYEQYF. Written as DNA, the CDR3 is TGTGCCAGCTCATCGGGACATATCTACGAGCAGTACTTC.

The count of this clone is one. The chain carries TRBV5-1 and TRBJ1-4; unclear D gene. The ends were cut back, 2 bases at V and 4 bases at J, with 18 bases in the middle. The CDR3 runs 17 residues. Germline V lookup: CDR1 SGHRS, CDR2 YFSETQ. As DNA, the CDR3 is TGCGCCAGCAGCTTTTCCAGCGCCCCCTCGCTTAATGAAAAACTGTTTTTT. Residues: CASSFSSAPSLNEKLFF.

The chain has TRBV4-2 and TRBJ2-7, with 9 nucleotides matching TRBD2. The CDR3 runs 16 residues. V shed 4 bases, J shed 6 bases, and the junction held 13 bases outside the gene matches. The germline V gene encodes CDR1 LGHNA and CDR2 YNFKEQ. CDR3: CASSPVGLAGPFEQYF. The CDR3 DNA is TGTGCCAGCAGCCCAGTGGGTCTAGCGGGGCCTTTCGAGCAGTACTTC.

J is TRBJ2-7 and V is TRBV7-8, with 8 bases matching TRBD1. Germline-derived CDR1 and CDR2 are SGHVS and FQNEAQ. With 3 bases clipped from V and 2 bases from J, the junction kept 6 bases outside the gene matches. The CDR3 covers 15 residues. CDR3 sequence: CASSFWTGRAYEQYF. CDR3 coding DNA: TGTGCCAGCAGCTTCTGGACAGGGAGAGCCTACGAGCAGTACTTC. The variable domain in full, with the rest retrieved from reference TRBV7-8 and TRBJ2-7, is GAGVSQSPRYKVAKRGQDVALRCDPISGHVSLFWYQQALGQGPEFLTYFQNEAQLDKSGLPSDRFFAERPEGSVSTLKIQRTQQEDSAVYLCASSFWTGRAYEQYFGPGTRLTVT.

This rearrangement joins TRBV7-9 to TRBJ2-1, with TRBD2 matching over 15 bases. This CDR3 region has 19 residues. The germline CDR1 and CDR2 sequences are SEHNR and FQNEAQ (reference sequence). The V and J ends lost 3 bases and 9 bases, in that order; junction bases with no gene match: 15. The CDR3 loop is CASSFRTSGRAAGDVEQFF. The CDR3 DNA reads TGTGCCAGCAGCTTCCGGACTAGCGGGAGGGCCGCGGGGGACGTTGAGCAGTTCTTC.

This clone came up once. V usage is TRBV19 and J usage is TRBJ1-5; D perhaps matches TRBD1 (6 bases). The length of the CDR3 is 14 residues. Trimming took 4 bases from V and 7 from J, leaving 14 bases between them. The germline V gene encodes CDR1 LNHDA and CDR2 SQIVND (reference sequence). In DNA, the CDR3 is TGTGCCAGTAGTACTCAGACAGGACGGCAGCCCCAGCATTTT. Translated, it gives CASSTQTGRQPQHF.

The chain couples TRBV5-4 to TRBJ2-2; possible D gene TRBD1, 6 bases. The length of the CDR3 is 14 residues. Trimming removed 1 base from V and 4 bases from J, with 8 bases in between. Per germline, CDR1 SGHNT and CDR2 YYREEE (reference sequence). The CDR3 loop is CASSLRGGTGELFF. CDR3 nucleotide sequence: TGTGCCAGCAGCTTGAGAGGGGGCACCGGGGAGCTGTTTTTT.

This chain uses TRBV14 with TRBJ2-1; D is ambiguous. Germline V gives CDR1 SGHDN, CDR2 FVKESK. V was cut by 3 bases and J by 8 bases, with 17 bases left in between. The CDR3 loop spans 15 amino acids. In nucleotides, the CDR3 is TGTGCCAGCAGCCATCTGGGCAGCCTCCGCTATGAGCAGTTCTTC. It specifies CASSHLGSLRYEQFF.

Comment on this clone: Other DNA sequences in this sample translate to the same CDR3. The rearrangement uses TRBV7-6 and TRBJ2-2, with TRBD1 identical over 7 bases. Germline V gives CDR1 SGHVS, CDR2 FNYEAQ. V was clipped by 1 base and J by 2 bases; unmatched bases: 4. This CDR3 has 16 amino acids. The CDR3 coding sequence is TGTGCCAGCAGCTTAGGACAGGGTCCCAACACCGGGGAGCTGTTTTTT. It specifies CASSLGQGPNTGELFF.

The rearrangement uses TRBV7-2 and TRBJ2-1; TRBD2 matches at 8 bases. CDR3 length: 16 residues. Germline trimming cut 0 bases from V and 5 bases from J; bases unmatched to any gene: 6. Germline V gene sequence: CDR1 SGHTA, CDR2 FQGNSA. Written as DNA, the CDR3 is TGTGCCAGCAGCTTAGCAGGGGCTAGCGGGCACAATGAGCAGTTCTTC. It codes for CASSLAGASGHNEQFF. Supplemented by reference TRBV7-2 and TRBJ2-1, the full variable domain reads GAGVSQSPSNKVTEKGKDVELRCDPISGHTALYWYRQSLGQGLEFLIYFQGNSAPDKSGLPSDRFSAERTGGSVSTLTIQRTQQEDSAVYLCASSLAGASGHNEQFFGPGTRLTVL.

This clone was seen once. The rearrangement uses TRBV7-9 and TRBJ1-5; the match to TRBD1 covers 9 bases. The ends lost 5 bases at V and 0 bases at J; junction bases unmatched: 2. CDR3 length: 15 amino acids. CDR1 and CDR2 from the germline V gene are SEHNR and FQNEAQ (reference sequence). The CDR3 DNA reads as TGTGCCAGCAGCCGGACAGGGGTTAGCAATCAGCCCCAGCATTTT. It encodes CASSRTGVSNQPQHF.

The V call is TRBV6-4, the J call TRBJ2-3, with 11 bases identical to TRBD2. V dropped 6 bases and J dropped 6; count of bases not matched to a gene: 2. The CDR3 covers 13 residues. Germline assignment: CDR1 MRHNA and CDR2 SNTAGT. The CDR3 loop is CASRTSGSDTQYF. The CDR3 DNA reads TGTGCCAGCAGAACTAGCGGGAGTGATACGCAGTATTTT.

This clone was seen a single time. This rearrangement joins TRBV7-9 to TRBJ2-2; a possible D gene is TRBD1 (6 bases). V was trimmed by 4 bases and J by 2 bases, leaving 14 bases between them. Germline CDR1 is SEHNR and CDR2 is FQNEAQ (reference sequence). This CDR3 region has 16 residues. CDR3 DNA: TGTGCCAGCAGCTCCAGGGGTCGATCAAACACCGGGGAGCTGTTTTTT. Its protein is CASSSRGRSNTGELFF.